The rows below give T cell receptor beta chains drawn from one sample of a study of T cells after yellow fever vaccination. TCRdb passed the 5' RACE reads through MiXCR, listing each CDR3 protein once. The table records about 550,000 distinct CDR3 sequences, around 21% of them present only once. The sample consisted of PBMCs, taken 15 days after the yellow fever booster vaccination. The receptors shown here come from a young man who received the YFV17D yellow fever vaccine. CDR3s include the opening cysteine and the closing phenylalanine or tryptophan. D genes are given only for firm matches. Expanded clones get a size class; other rows say once, few or many, or leave the size out.

j_gene | v_gene | d_gene | abundance | CDR3aa | CDR3nt
TRBJ2-2 | TRBV5-1 | TRBD1 | NA | CASSLVAGQGATGELFF | TGCGCCAGCAGCTTGGTCGCGGGACAGGGAGCCACCGGGGAGCTGTTTTTT
TRBJ2-3 | TRBV29-1 | NA | NA | CSVEGRDPTDTQYF | TGCAGCGTTGAGGGGCGGGACCCCACAGATACGCAGTATTTT
TRBJ2-7 | TRBV10-3 | NA | NA | CAISDRQGSEQYF | TGTGCCATCAGTGACAGGCAGGGCTCCGAGCAGTACTTC
TRBJ2-1 | TRBV29-1 | NA | many | CSVEVRESPNEQFF | TGCAGCGTTGAAGTCCGGGAGTCCCCCAATGAGCAGTTCTTC
TRBJ2-3 | TRBV6-2/TRBV6-3 | NA | NA | CASGTTTDTQYF | TGTGCCAGCGGTACTACCACAGATACGCAGTATTTT
TRBJ2-5 | TRBV7-2 | NA | NA | CASSFQSGQETQYF | TGTGCCAGCAGCTTCCAAAGCGGCCAAGAGACCCAGTACTTC
TRBJ2-3 | TRBV2 | NA | NA | CASSDGLPGTDTQYF | TGTGCCAGCAGTGATGGACTTCCCGGCACAGATACGCAGTATTTT
TRBJ2-3 | TRBV6-2/TRBV6-3 | NA | once | CASAGRETDTQYF | TGTGCCAGCGCCGGACGGGAGACAGATACGCAGTATTTT
TRBJ2-1 | TRBV7-8 | NA | NA | CASTHPGLPNFEQFF | TGTGCCAGCACCCATCCGGGACTCCCCAATTTTGAGCAGTTCTTC
TRBJ2-2 | TRBV5-1 | NA | few | CASSLERLSTGELFF | TGCGCCAGCTCCCTGGAGCGGTTGAGCACCGGGGAGCTGTTTTTT
TRBJ2-2 | TRBV3-1 | NA | few | CASSQPGSGELFF | TGTGCCAGCAGCCAGCCGGGGTCTGGGGAGCTGTTTTTT
TRBJ2-5 | TRBV7-2 | TRBD2 | few | CASSFRADTGGIETQYF | TGTGCCAGCAGCTTTCGGGCGGACACGGGAGGGATTGAGACCCAGTACTTC
TRBJ2-3 | TRBV29-1 | TRBD2 | few | CSVEPSGSPDTQYF | TGCAGCGTTGAACCTAGCGGGAGCCCAGATACGCAGTATTTT
TRBJ2-3 | TRBV12-3/TRBV12-4 | NA | NA | CASKFFAGASTDTQYF | TGTGCCAGCAAATTCTTCGCGGGTGCTAGCACAGATACGCAGTATTTT
TRBJ2-1 | TRBV6-5 | TRBD2 | NA | CASSSIASGSGLTNEQFF | TGTGCCAGCAGTTCCATAGCTAGCGGGAGTGGGCTTACAAATGAGCAGTTCTTC
TRBJ1-1 | TRBV20-1 | NA | NA | CSVQGWNTEAFF | TGCAGTGTCCAGGGGTGGAACACTGAAGCTTTCTTT
TRBJ2-7 | TRBV4-3 | TRBD1 | few | CASSQEGGGLGYEQYF | TGCGCCAGCAGCCAAGAAGGGGGCGGGCTGGGGTACGAGCAGTACTTC
TRBJ2-4 | TRBV7-8 | NA | NA | CASSPGAGAGNIQYF | TGTGCCAGCAGCCCCGGGGCGGGGGCGGGGAACATTCAGTACTTC
TRBJ1-3 | TRBV18 | NA | NA | CASSPPVGRSGNTIYF | TGTGCCAGCTCACCGCCCGTAGGGCGCTCTGGAAACACCATATATTTT
TRBJ1-1 | TRBV20-1 | NA | NA | CSARSGGMTEAFF | TGCAGTGCTAGATCTGGGGGCATGACTGAAGCTTTCTTT
TRBJ2-7 | TRBV5-1 | TRBD1 | few | CASRGQVYVYEQYF | TGCGCCAGCAGGGGACAGGTGTACGTGTACGAGCAGTACTTC
TRBJ2-5 | TRBV28 | TRBD1 | NA | CASRPGQGGWETQYF | TGTGCCAGCAGGCCTGGACAGGGGGGGTGGGAGACCCAGTACTTC
TRBJ2-1 | TRBV15 | NA | NA | CATSGGQGGYNEQFF | TGTGCCACCAGCGGCGGACAGGGAGGGTACAATGAGCAGTTCTTC
TRBJ1-1 | TRBV3-1 | NA | few | CASSQAYYTEAFF | TGTGCCAGCAGCCAAGCATACTACACTGAAGCTTTCTTT
TRBJ2-4 | TRBV7-2 | NA | few | CASSLGTAKNIQYF | TGTGCCAGCAGCTTAGGAACCGCCAAAAACATTCAGTACTTC
TRBJ2-3 | TRBV24-1 | NA | NA | CATSDTPGISDTQYF | TGTGCCACCAGTGATACCCCGGGAATCTCCGATACGCAGTATTTT
TRBJ2-1 | TRBV6-2/TRBV6-3 | NA | few | CASSQGTATYNEQFF | TGTGCCAGCAGCCAGGGGACGGCGACCTACAATGAGCAGTTCTTC
TRBJ2-2 | TRBV3-1 | NA | NA | CASSQVTTGELFF | TGTGCCAGCAGCCAAGTGACTACCGGGGAGCTGTTTTTT
TRBJ2-5 | TRBV7-4 | NA | few | CATHTDGWETQYF | TGTGCCACCCACACGGACGGATGGGAGACCCAGTACTTC
TRBJ2-7 | TRBV7-2 | TRBD1 | few | CASSWKGQGINEQYF | TGTGCCAGCAGCTGGAAAGGACAGGGGATTAACGAGCAGTACTTC
TRBJ2-7 | TRBV15 | NA | NA | CATSRPRGSSYEQYF | TGTGCCACCAGCAGACCCCGAGGCAGCTCCTACGAGCAGTACTTC
TRBJ2-5 | TRBV20-1 | NA | few | CSARVFNAPQETQYF | TGCAGTGCTAGAGTTTTTAATGCACCCCAAGAGACCCAGTACTTC
TRBJ1-6 | TRBV10-3 | TRBD1 | NA | CATGQGQGNSPLHF | TGTGCCACCGGGCAGGGACAGGGTAATTCACCCCTCCACTTT
TRBJ2-3 | TRBV10-3 | NA | once | CAIEDSTADTQYF | TGTGCCATTGAGGATTCCACTGCAGATACGCAGTATTTT
TRBJ2-7 | TRBV6-5 | TRBD2 | NA | CASSHGTSGPYEQYF | TGTGCCAGCAGTCACGGGACTAGCGGGCCCTACGAGCAGTACTTC
TRBJ2-1 | TRBV11-2 | NA | many | CASSLEAGFNNEQFF | TGTGCCAGCAGCTTAGAGGCGGGGTTTAACAATGAGCAGTTCTTC
TRBJ2-7 | TRBV20-1 | TRBD2 | NA | CSARSFGRTSGPPYEQYF | TGCAGTGCTAGATCCTTCGGAAGGACTAGCGGGCCCCCCTACGAGCAGTACTTC
TRBJ2-2 | TRBV28 | NA | NA | CASSFGTSTGELFF | TGTGCCAGCAGTTTCGGGACTTCGACCGGGGAGCTGTTTTTT
TRBJ2-7 | TRBV7-8 | NA | NA | CASSLDEVGRTGKVEQYF | TGTGCCAGCAGCTTAGACGAGGTCGGGCGGACGGGTAAGGTCGAGCAGTACTTC
TRBJ2-3 | TRBV7-2 | NA | few | CASSFGTIGTDTQYF | TGTGCCAGCAGCTTTGGGACCATAGGCACAGATACGCAGTATTTT
TRBJ1-1 | TRBV6-2/TRBV6-3 | NA | few | CATVQDMNTEAFF | TGTGCCACCGTACAGGACATGAACACTGAAGCTTTCTTT
TRBJ2-7 | TRBV7-8 | NA | NA | CASSLGGGLILGVEQYF | TGTGCCAGCAGCTTAGGTGGAGGGTTGATATTGGGGGTAGAGCAGTACTTC
TRBJ2-1 | TRBV29-1 | NA | few | CSVMASEQFF | TGCAGCGTTATGGCAAGTGAGCAGTTCTTC
TRBJ1-1 | TRBV5-5 | NA | NA | CASMQVPALGTEAFF | TGTGCCAGCATGCAAGTTCCGGCGTTAGGGACTGAAGCTTTCTTT
TRBJ2-3 | TRBV29-1 | TRBD2 | NA | CSASAGSGRTDTQYF | TGCAGCGCTTCTGCGGGTAGCGGGAGAACAGATACGCAGTATTTT
TRBJ1-2 | TRBV11-2 | TRBD1 | NA | CASSRDRASSYGYTF | TGTGCCAGCAGCAGGGACAGGGCCTCATCTTATGGCTACACCTTC
TRBJ2-1 | TRBV20-1 | TRBD2 | NA | CSALTILAGTVTYNEQFF | TGCAGTGCTCTCACCATTTTAGCGGGCACCGTTACCTACAATGAGCAGTTCTTC
TRBJ1-6 | TRBV6-1 | NA | few | CASMRAGYSPLHF | TGTGCCAGCATGAGGGCAGGGTATTCACCCCTCCACTTT
TRBJ2-1 | TRBV6-5 | TRBD1 | NA | CASKFRDRGNNEQFF | TGTGCCAGCAAGTTTCGGGACAGGGGCAACAATGAGCAGTTCTTC
TRBJ2-1 | TRBV7-2 | TRBD2 | few | CASSLVAGEISEQFF | TGTGCCAGCAGCTTAGTAGCGGGGGAGATAAGTGAGCAGTTCTTC
TRBJ2-2 | TRBV20-1 | TRBD2 | NA | CSARDMGLAGRGGELFF | TGCAGTGCTAGAGATATGGGACTAGCGGGAAGAGGCGGGGAGCTGTTTTTT
TRBJ2-5 | TRBV2 | TRBD2 | few | CASTSSGSPQETQYF | TGTGCCAGCACCAGTAGCGGGAGCCCTCAAGAGACCCAGTACTTC
TRBJ2-3 | TRBV6-5 | TRBD2 | NA | CASSYFAGEKDTQYF | TGTGCCAGCAGTTACTTTGCGGGAGAGAAAGATACGCAGTATTTT
TRBJ2-1 | TRBV19 | NA | NA | CASRGPKYAAENEQFF | TGTGCCAGTAGAGGGCCCAAATATGCCGCTGAGAATGAGCAGTTCTTC